A single sample gave rise to the 20 T cell receptor beta chains below, sequenced in a study of blood T cell repertoires in COVID-19. TCRdb's copy holds only in-frame clones and misses some; the assay was immunoSEQ multiplex PCR. The sample holds about 200,000 clones, roughly 79% seen once. Material for sequencing was peripheral blood. The receptors derive from a human donor with acute or convalescent COVID-19. The donor label of this sample is uncertain.

The chain has TRBV27 and TRBJ2-3; D not certain. Trimming cost V 3 bases and J 0 bases, with 10 bases left between them. Germline CDR1 MNHEY, CDR2 SMNVEV (reference sequence). The CDR3 totals 15 residues. The CDR3 DNA reads as TGTGCCAGCAGTTTCTTGGCAGTTAGCACAGATACGCAGTATTTT. Its protein is CASSFLAVSTDTQYF.

The V call is TRBV9, the J call TRBJ1-5, with 7 bases that match TRBD1. V trimming: 0 bases; J trimming: 4 bases; junction bases outside the gene matches: 4. The CDR3 is 15 residues long. Germline V lookup: CDR1 SGDLS, CDR2 YYNGEE. This CDR3 is CASSVGGQINQPQHF. In nucleotides, the CDR3 is TGTGCCAGCAGCGTAGGGGGACAGATTAATCAGCCCCAGCATTTT.

CDR3 protein: CASSQDLVDPKHGYTF. The CDR3 nucleotides are TGTGCCAGCAGCCAAGATTTGGTAGATCCCAAGCATGGCTACACCTTC. The rearrangement joins TRBV3-1 (or the pseudogene TRBV3-2) to TRBJ1-2; D is uncertain. The CDR3 is 16 amino acids. With 0 bases removed from V and 6 bases from J, the gap between germline ends came to 17 bases. CDR1 LGHDT and CDR2 YNNKEL come from the germline V gene (reference sequence).

This chain connects TRBV5-4 to TRBJ1-4; 10 nucleotides agree with TRBD1. The V gene end was trimmed by 2 bases and the J gene end by 4 bases; junction bases not matched to a gene: 8. The CDR3 is made up of 17 amino acids. Germline lookup yields CDR1 SGHNT and CDR2 YYREEE (reference sequence). CDR3 sequence (DNA): TGTGCCAGCAGCTTAGACAGGGGGCCAGGGATTAATGAAAAACTGTTTTTT. Translated: CASSLDRGPGINEKLFF.

This sequence joins TRBV24-1 and TRBJ1-2; TRBD1 matches 8 bases. The J segment lost 8 bases and the V segment lost 2 bases, leaving 3 bases of the junction unmatched. Germline CDR1 KGHDR, CDR2 SFDVKD. This CDR3 comprises 13 residues. CDR3 protein: CATSDSTGDGYTF. The CDR3 DNA sequence: TGTGCCACCAGTGATTCGACAGGGGACGGCTACACCTTC.

V and J are TRBV24-1 and TRBJ2-3; maybe TRBD1 (6 bases). This CDR3 contains 13 residues. Trimming shortened V by 9 bases and J by 0 bases, and 9 bases separated the two germline ends. Germline CDR1 and CDR2: KGHDR and SFDVKD. The CDR3, as DNA: TGTGCCACCCAGGGACATAGCACAGATACGCAGTATTTT. It codes for CATQGHSTDTQYF.

This chain joins TRBV9 and TRBJ1-2; TRBD1 matches 9 bases. Germline V gives CDR1 SGDLS, CDR2 YYNGEE. J lost 7 bases, V lost 0 bases, and 10 bases had no gene match. The CDR3 contains 16 residues. CDR3 DNA: TGTGCCAGCAGCGTAGCTCGGGACAGGGCGGATAGTGGCTACACCTTC. The encoded protein is CASSVARDRADSGYTF.

The V and J genes are TRBV7-6 and TRBJ2-5, with 11 bases aligning to TRBD2. CDR3 length: 18 residues. Germline lookup yields CDR1 SGHVS and CDR2 FNYEAQ. With 0 bases clipped from V and 5 bases from J, the junction kept 11 bases outside the gene matches. Here the CDR3 DNA reads TGTGCCAGCAGCTTAGCGCTAGGTTTAGCGGGAGGGCCCGAGACCCAGTACTTC. Protein: CASSLALGLAGGPETQYF.

The V call is TRBV10-3, the J call TRBJ2-5; 8 bases line up with TRBD1. The CDR3 totals 15 residues. Germline CDR1 reads ENHRY; CDR2 reads SYGVKD. The V gene end was trimmed by 4 bases and the J gene end by 7 bases; junction bases not matched to a gene: 11. CDR3: CAISAGQAERGTQYF. CDR3 bases: TGTGCCATCAGTGCGGGACAGGCCGAAAGAGGGACCCAGTACTTC.

J is TRBJ2-2 and V is TRBV19; tentatively, D is TRBD1 (5 bases). The CDR3 extends over 14 amino acids. Germline CDR1 reads LNHDA; CDR2 reads SQIVND (reference sequence). Trimming pared 5 bases from V and 4 bases from J, leaving 11 bases between. In nucleotides, the CDR3 is TGTGCCAGTAGTGTAAAGGGGTCCACCGGGGAGCTGTTTTTT. Protein: CASSVKGSTGELFF.

V is TRBV4-3 and J is TRBJ2-7; 8 bases line up with TRBD1. The germline CDR1 and CDR2 sequences are LGHNA and YSLEER. The length of the CDR3 is 14 residues. V trimming: 1 base; J trimming: 5 bases; junction bases outside the gene matches: 4. Written as DNA, the CDR3 is TGCGCCAGCAGCCAAGGACAGGGGCGGAACGAGCAGTACTTC. Translated: CASSQGQGRNEQYF.

The chain's CDR3 is CSVGGGTETYEQYF. The CDR3 nucleotides read TGCAGCGTGGGAGGCGGGACAGAGACCTACGAGCAGTACTTC. The V gene is TRBV29-1, the J gene TRBJ2-7; the D gene is possibly TRBD1 (7 bases). The CDR3 is 14 amino acids. V lost 6 bases and J lost 2, with 17 bases in between. Germline V lookup: CDR1 SQVTM, CDR2 ANQGSEA.

This clone was recorded once. The chain is built from TRBV9 and TRBJ1-2, with TRBD1 matching over 12 bases. The CDR3 has 16 amino acids. Germline CDR1 is SGDLS and CDR2 is YYNGEE. Unmatched junction bases numbered 9, after V lost 2 bases and J lost 7 bases. The CDR3 nucleotides read TGTGCCAGCAGCGTTGCTCCGGGACAGGGGGCCAGTGGCTACACCTTC. Translated, it gives CASSVAPGQGASGYTF. Full variable domain (rest looked up from reference TRBV9 and TRBJ1-2): DSGVTQTPKHLITATGQRVTLRCSPRSGDLSVYWYQQSLDQGLQFLIQYYNGEERAKGNILERFSAQQFPDLHSELNLSSLELGDSALYFCASSVAPGQGASGYTFGSGTRLTVV.

The genes are TRBV3-1 (or the pseudogene TRBV3-2) and TRBJ2-7; D call uncertain. V was clipped by 0 bases and J by 2 bases, with 11 bases between them. The germline gives CDR1 LGHDT, CDR2 YNNKEL (reference sequence). This CDR3 has 15 residues. The CDR3 sequence is CASSQDSQAAYEQYF. The CDR3 coding sequence is TGTGCCAGCAGCCAAGATTCGCAGGCCGCCTACGAGCAGTACTTC.

The rearrangement joins TRBV9 to TRBJ2-1; 9 positions match TRBD2. Per germline, CDR1 SGDLS and CDR2 YYNGEE. This CDR3 spans 16 amino acids. V dropped 0 bases and J dropped 10; count of bases not matched to a gene: 11. The CDR3 DNA sequence: TGTGCCAGCAGCGTAGAAGGTGGCGGGAGGGCCAAGGAGCAGTTCTTC. The encoded protein is CASSVEGGGRAKEQFF.

A few counts support this clone. This chain joins TRBV7-8 and TRBJ2-5; D perhaps matches TRBD1 (5 bases). Germline lookup yields CDR1 SGHVS and CDR2 FQNEAQ. This CDR3 is 14 amino acids long. V was trimmed by 3 bases and J by 5 bases, leaving 13 bases between them. The CDR3 nucleotides are TGTGCCAGCAGCTTCCCCCAGGGTGGGGAGACCCAGTACTTC. This translates into CASSFPQGGETQYF.

This chain joins TRBV10-3 and TRBJ2-2, with 11 nucleotides matching TRBD2. The junction had 8 bases not matched to a gene; V was cut back by 6 bases and J by 5 bases. Germline V lookup: CDR1 ENHRY, CDR2 SYGVKD. The CDR3 consists of 16 residues. CDR3 bases: TGTGCCATCAGCCCTGGGACTAGCGGAGGGACCGGGGAGCTGTTTTTT. Its translation is CAISPGTSGGTGELFF.

The genes are TRBV27 and TRBJ2-1, with D perhaps TRBD2 (7 bases). The CDR3 spans 15 residues. CDR1 is MNHEY and CDR2 is SMNVEV in the germline V gene (reference sequence). Trimming shortened V by 2 bases and J by 4 bases, and 12 bases separated the two germline ends. The CDR3 DNA follows: TGTGCCAGCAGTTTAGCGGGGGCCTTTTACAATGAGCAGTTCTTC. It is translated as CASSLAGAFYNEQFF.

V and J are TRBV30 and TRBJ2-7; 8 bases align to TRBD2. Germline V gives CDR1 GTSNPN, CDR2 SVGIG (reference sequence). V gave up 3 bases and J gave up 4 bases; unmatched junction bases: 5. The CDR3 contains 13 residues. CDR3 sequence: CAWRNGGGYEQYF. The CDR3 nucleotides are TGTGCCTGGAGGAACGGGGGGGGATACGAGCAGTACTTC.

This clone showed up just a few times. The V call is TRBV6-6, the J call TRBJ1-2; 9 bases align to TRBD1. CDR3 length: 15 residues. V trimming: 6 bases; J trimming: 10 bases; junction bases outside the gene matches: 15. Germline lookup yields CDR1 MNHNY and CDR2 SVGAGI (reference sequence). The CDR3: CASRQIQGAYVHYTF. DNA for the CDR3: TGTGCCAGCAGACAAATACAGGGGGCCTACGTGCACTACACCTTC.